The next 30 T cell receptor beta chains were all read from a single sample in a study of molecular identifiers for immune sequencing clone quantification. TCRdb re-called the PCR reads with MiXCR, one entry per CDR3 protein. In the table there are about 300,000 distinct CDR3 sequences, roughly 23% of which are singletons. The sequencing input was naive CD8+ T cells from blood, with Jurkat cell RNA spiked in. Subset: FACS-sorted CD8+CD4-CCR7+CD45RA+ naive T cells. Every receptor here comes from a human donor in good health. Some libraries in this study had Jurkat cell RNA spiked in.

This clonotype showed up many times. The gene calls are TRBV19 and TRBJ2-7, with D perhaps given as TRBD1 or TRBD2 (5 bases each). The CDR3 contains 13 residues. Germline CDR1 is LNHDA and CDR2 is SQIVND (reference sequence). Trimming stripped 5 bases from V and 6 bases from J, with 14 bases between. The CDR3 DNA reads as TGTGCCAGTAGTTGGGACGCCAGGACCGAGCAGTACTTC. Its protein product is CASSWDARTEQYF.

With regard to this clonotype: One base away lies a much larger clone, so this may be a sequencing read error. V and J are TRBV6-5 and TRBJ2-3, with 11 positions matching TRBD2. This CDR3 has 15 residues. CDR1 and CDR2 (germline): MNHEY, SVGAGI. The CDR3 loop is CASTPLAGGTDTRYF. DNA for the CDR3: TGTGCCAGCACCCCCCTAGCGGGGGGCACAGATACGCGGTATTTT.

This clonotype has at least ten counts. The CDR3 DNA follows: TGCGCCAGCAGCGAACAGCCTTCCTACGAGCAGTACTTC. Its protein is CASSEQPSYEQYF. This chain links TRBV5-1 with TRBJ2-7; D ambiguous. Germline values: CDR1 SGHRS, CDR2 YFSETQ. The ends were cut back, 4 bases at V and 1 base at J, with 9 bases in the middle. The length of the CDR3 is 13 residues.

CDR3 sequence reads: CASSKTDEQYF. CDR3 nucleotide sequence: TGTGCCAGCAGCAAGACAGACGAGCAGTACTTC. The V call is TRBV7-9, the J call TRBJ2-7; a possible D gene is TRBD1 (5 bases). The CDR3 sequence is 11 residues long. CDR1 and CDR2 (germline): SEHNR, FQNEAQ (reference sequence). V was pared by 5 bases and J by 5 bases, with 7 bases between.

This clonotype was observed many times. The rearrangement links TRBV5-1 to TRBJ2-5; 8 nucleotides match TRBD2. J gave up 2 bases and V 2 bases, and 5 bases lay outside the gene matches. Looked up from germline, CDR1 is SGHRS and CDR2 is YFSETQ. The CDR3 covers 15 residues. CDR3 bases: TGCGCCAGCAGCTTCAGCGGGGGTAAACAAGAGACCCAGTACTTC. It translates to CASSFSGGKQETQYF.

This clonotype was observed a handful of times. A much larger clone lies one base from this, so it may be a read error. The rearrangement uses TRBV5-1 and TRBJ2-1; TRBD2 matches 9 bases. Germline V gene lookup returns CDR1 SGHRS and CDR2 YFSETQ. The CDR3 has 15 amino acids. CDR3 nucleotides: TGCGCCAGCAGCCCATTAGCGGGAGTGTACAGTGAGCAGTTCTTC. Amino acid sequence: CASSPLAGVYSEQFF.

Points on this clonotype: A read error is possible here, since a much larger clone lies one base away. The chain joins TRBV29-1 to TRBJ1-1; a weak D match, TRBD1 (6 bases). Germline V gene lookup returns CDR1 SQVTM and CDR2 ANQGSEA. The length of the CDR3 is 15 residues. The CDR3 loop is CSVEEGGNMNTGAFF. CDR3 DNA sequence: TGCAGCGTTGAAGAGGGGGGCAACATGAACACTGGAGCTTTCTTT.

This chain joins TRBV10-2 and TRBJ1-1; D call uncertain. Germline-derived CDR1 and CDR2 are WSHSY and SAAADI. Trimming pared 2 bases from V and 4 bases from J, leaving 14 bases between. This CDR3 has 15 residues. CDR3 sequence (DNA): TGCGCCAGCAGTGAGGAAGGGATGGATGCCACTGAAGCTTTCTTT. Protein sequence: CASSEEGMDATEAFF.

This clonotype was found many times. The CDR3 carries no conserved terminal phenylalanine or tryptophan, so it likely arises from a read error. The chain is built from TRBV20-1 and TRBJ2-7; the D is unclear. This CDR3 region has 13 residues. V shed 2 bases and J shed 5 bases, with 13 bases lying between them. Germline V gene sequence: CDR1 DFQATT, CDR2 SNEGSKA (reference sequence). In nucleotides, the CDR3 is TGCAGTGCTAGAACCCTGGTTGGGGACGAGCAGTACTCC. Its protein product is CSARTLVGDEQYS.

This clonotype came up many times. The genes are TRBV5-1 and TRBJ2-7, with 12 bases lining up with TRBD1. The CDR3 covers 16 residues. The germline CDR1 and CDR2 sequences are SGHRS and YFSETQ. V dropped 0 bases and J dropped 5; count of bases not matched to a gene: 6. The CDR3 region is CASSLDGTGGIDEQYF. The CDR3 coding sequence is TGCGCCAGCAGCTTGGACGGGACAGGGGGCATAGACGAGCAGTACTTC.

The chain couples TRBV20-1 to TRBJ2-7, with 11 positions matching TRBD1. This CDR3 is 15 amino acids long. With V trimmed by 1 base and J by 4 bases, 6 bases remained unmatched. Germline lookup yields CDR1 DFQATT and CDR2 SNEGSKA (reference sequence). CDR3 nucleotides: TGCAGTGCTAGAGGATCCGGGACAGGGGGTTACGAGCAGTACTTC. Its translation: CSARGSGTGGYEQYF.

Concerning this clonotype: A much larger clone is a single base away; this may be a read error. This rearrangement joins TRBV6-2 or TRBV6-3 to TRBJ2-7, with 8 bases that match TRBD1. J gave up 6 bases and V 2 bases, and 3 bases lay outside the gene matches. This CDR3 has 13 residues. In germline, CDR1 is MNHEY, CDR2 SVGEGT. Here the CDR3 reads CASSYRTGFEQYF. The CDR3 DNA sequence: TGTGCCAGCAGTTACAGGACAGGGTTCGAGCAGTACTTC.

Only one count was recorded for this clonotype. The conserved final phenylalanine or tryptophan is absent from the CDR3, which likely points to a read error. J is TRBJ1-1 and V is TRBV7-9, with 9 bases identical to TRBD1. This CDR3 is built from 15 residues. V trimming: 4 bases; J trimming: 3 bases; junction bases outside the gene matches: 6. Per the germline V gene, CDR1 is SEHNR and CDR2 is FQNEAQ (reference sequence). The CDR3 reads CASSSIRQGDTEAFP. Written as DNA, the CDR3 is TGTGCCAGCAGCTCCATACGACAGGGGGACACTGAAGCTTTCCCT.

At least ten counts were recorded for this clonotype. This chain connects TRBV6-6 to TRBJ1-1; the match to TRBD1 covers 7 bases. The CDR3 runs 18 residues. V shed 6 bases, J shed 0 bases, and the junction held 16 bases outside the gene matches. CDR1 is MNHNY and CDR2 is SVGAGI in the germline V gene (reference sequence). The CDR3 DNA follows: TGTGCCAGCAGCCCTCACGGGACAGACCTTATCATGAACACTGAAGCTTTCTTT. As protein: CASSPHGTDLIMNTEAFF.

In its sample, this clonotype was seen once. With a much larger clone just one base away, this may be a read error. The CDR3 does not close with the conserved phenylalanine or tryptophan, likely indicating a read error. The genes are TRBV4-3 and TRBJ2-3; 8 bases agree with TRBD2. There are 16 residues in the CDR3. V gave up 0 bases and J gave up 7 bases; unmatched junction bases: 9. Looked up from germline, CDR1 is LGHNA and CDR2 is YSLEER. CDR3 nucleotides: TGCGCCAGCAGCCAAGATTCAGCGGGAGTGGGGTATACGCAGTATCTT. The encoded protein is CASSQDSAGVGYTQYL.

This clonotype occurred a few times. The J gene is TRBJ2-1, the V gene TRBV5-4; D gene unclear. The germline gives CDR1 SGHNT, CDR2 YYREEE (reference sequence). The CDR3 has 15 amino acids. The V gene lost 3 bases and the J gene lost 2 bases, with 12 bases spanning the gap. The DNA for the CDR3 is TGTGCCAGCAGCTATACAGAGAACACCTACAATGAGCAGTTCTTC. As protein: CASSYTENTYNEQFF.

Ten or more counts support this clonotype. V and J are TRBV7-9 and TRBJ2-7, with no clear D. The V gene lost 5 bases and the J gene lost 3 bases, with 14 bases spanning the gap. CDR1 and CDR2 from the germline V gene are SEHNR and FQNEAQ (reference sequence). The CDR3 contains 14 residues. CDR3 loop: CASSHPRRYYEQYF. Written as DNA, the CDR3 is TGTGCCAGCAGCCATCCGCGGAGATACTACGAGCAGTACTTC.

This clonotype was counted ten times or more. The V call is TRBV28, the J call TRBJ2-5, with D tentatively TRBD1 (6 bases). The CDR3 is 15 residues long. Between the trimmed V and J ends, which lost 6 bases and 1 base, there was a span of 15 bases. In germline, CDR1 is MDHEN, CDR2 SYDVKM. The CDR3 protein is CASSRFQGFQETQYF. The CDR3 DNA reads as TGTGCCAGCAGCCGATTCCAGGGGTTCCAAGAGACCCAGTACTTC.

The sample holds many counts of this clonotype. This chain links TRBV28 with TRBJ2-7; unclear D gene. Germline V lookup: CDR1 MDHEN, CDR2 SYDVKM. Trimming stripped 5 bases from V and 3 bases from J, with 17 bases between. The CDR3 covers 15 residues. CDR3 sequence reads: CASSVTGDTYYEQYF. The CDR3 DNA sequence: TGTGCCAGCAGTGTGACCGGTGACACGTACTACGAGCAGTACTTC.

As to this clonotype: A much larger clonotype is one base distant, so this may be a read error. The rearrangement uses TRBV5-1 and TRBJ2-7; a possible D gene is TRBD2 (5 bases). Germline V gene data show CDR1 as SGHRS and CDR2 as YFSETQ. The CDR3 is 16 amino acids. V was cut by 0 bases and J by 7 bases, with 20 bases left in between. CDR3: CASSLAGPGGPLEQYF. CDR3 coding DNA: TGCGCCAGCAGCTTGGCCGGTCCGGGCGGGCCTTTGGAGCAGTACTTC. Full variable domain (remainder filled in from reference TRBV5-1 and TRBJ2-7): KAGVTQTPRYLIKTRGQQVTLSCSPISGHRSVSWYQQTPGQGLQFLFEYFSETQRNKGNFPGRFSGRQFSNSRSEMNVSTLELGDSALYLCASSLAGPGGPLEQYFGPGTRLTVT.

There are many counts of this clonotype. This rearrangement joins TRBV5-4 to TRBJ2-7, with 10 bases lining up with TRBD2. CDR3 length equals 14 residues. The V and J ends lost 4 bases and 4 bases, in that order; junction bases with no gene match: 5. Germline values: CDR1 SGHNT, CDR2 YYREEE (reference sequence). The CDR3 DNA reads as TGTGCCAGCAGCCCCGGGACTAGCGTATACGAGCAGTACTTC. Translation: CASSPGTSVYEQYF. Full variable domain (outside the CDR3, taken from reference TRBV5-4 and TRBJ2-7): ETGVTQSPTHLIKTRGQQVTLRCSSQSGHNTVSWYQQALGQGPQFIFQYYREEENGRGNFPPRFSGLQFPNYSSELNVNALELDDSALYLCASSPGTSVYEQYFGPGTRLTVT.

The CDR3 protein is CASPQALAGEETQYF. In DNA form, the CDR3 reads TGTGCCAGCCCGCAGGCCCTAGCGGGGGAAGAGACCCAGTACTTC. V gene TRBV6-2 or TRBV6-3 combines with J gene TRBJ2-5; 10 positions agree with TRBD2. The CDR3 extends over 15 amino acids. V was pared by 8 bases and J by 3 bases, with 9 bases of the junction left unmatched. CDR1 and CDR2 (germline): MNHEY, SVGEGT.

The sample holds a few counts of this clonotype. The CDR3 DNA sequence: TGTGCCAGCAGCCCGGGGACTAGCGGGAGGAGCACCTACGAGCAGTACTTC. It yields the protein CASSPGTSGRSTYEQYF. The chain carries TRBV7-9 and TRBJ2-7, with 15 bases that match TRBD2. The CDR3 is made up of 17 amino acids. The V segment lost 5 bases and the J segment 2 bases; nucleotides outside the gene matches: 7. Germline CDR1 is SEHNR and CDR2 is FQNEAQ (reference sequence).

This clonotype was detected ten times or more. The rearrangement joins TRBV7-6 to TRBJ2-6; D remains unclear. The V and J ends lost 1 base and 3 bases respectively, with 4 bases between them. This CDR3 is built from 14 residues. The germline gives CDR1 SGHVS, CDR2 FNYEAQ. As DNA, the CDR3 is TGTGCCAGCAGCTTAGTCGTTGGGGCCAACGTCCTGACTTTC. It encodes CASSLVVGANVLTF.

This clonotype was observed at least ten times. The rearrangement links TRBV5-1 to TRBJ1-1; a possible D gene is TRBD1 (5 bases). CDR3 size: 13 residues. V was clipped by 1 base and J by 6 bases, with 10 bases between them. CDR1 is SGHRS, CDR2 YFSETQ, per germline. The CDR3 DNA is TGCGCCAGCAGCTTGACCCAGGGATCTGAAGCTTTCTTT. Its protein product is CASSLTQGSEAFF.

The chain carries TRBV11-1 and TRBJ2-7; the D gene is possibly TRBD1 (6 bases). Germline assignment: CDR1 SGHAT and CDR2 FQDESV (reference sequence). Trimming left V 2 bases short and J 2 bases short, with 10 bases between. CDR3 length: 14 amino acids. CDR3 DNA sequence: TGTGCCAGCAGCTTACAAGGGGGACCCTACGAGCAGTACTTC. Protein: CASSLQGGPYEQYF.

In its sample, this clonotype was seen many times. The V call is TRBV24-1, the J call TRBJ2-1, with D perhaps being TRBD1 or TRBD2 (5 bases each). Trimming left V 7 bases short and J 3 bases short, with 9 bases between. This CDR3 has 13 residues. Germline V gives CDR1 KGHDR, CDR2 SFDVKD. CDR3 sequence reads: CATSRDLYNEQFF. In nucleotides, the CDR3 is TGTGCCACCAGCCGGGACCTCTACAATGAGCAGTTCTTC.

The sample holds many counts of this clonotype. V and J are TRBV12-3 or TRBV12-4 and TRBJ2-7, with TRBD2 matching 11 bases. The V gene end was trimmed by 6 bases and the J gene end by 2 bases; junction bases not matched to a gene: 9. The CDR3 has 16 residues. CDR3 nucleotides: TGTGCCAGCAGCCAGGGTCGGGGACTAGCGGCCTACGAGCAGTACTTC. Its translation: CASSQGRGLAAYEQYF.

There are many counts of this clonotype. V and J are TRBV5-1 and TRBJ1-6; D is perhaps TRBD1 (5 bases). Germline assignment: CDR1 SGHRS and CDR2 YFSETQ. The CDR3 is 15 amino acids. Deletions cut 4 bases from V and 3 bases from J, with 11 bases between. CDR3 amino acids: CASSEDTYYNSPLHF. Written as DNA, the CDR3 is TGCGCCAGCAGCGAGGACACCTACTATAATTCACCCCTCCACTTT.

This clonotype has just a few counts. The rearrangement links TRBV6-2 or TRBV6-3 to TRBJ1-1; D remains unclear. Deletions cut 0 bases from V and 1 base from J, with 9 bases between. The CDR3 sequence is 15 residues long. CDR1 and CDR2 (germline): MNHEY, SVGEGT. CDR3 nucleotide sequence: TGTGCCAGCAGTTACTCCCTTAGCGGGAACACTGAAGCTTTCTTT. Translation: CASSYSLSGNTEAFF.